The rows below give T cell receptor beta chains drawn from one sample of a study of cytotoxic CD8 clonotypes in ibrutinib-treated CLL. Repertoires were generated with immunoSEQ multiplex PCR, while TCRdb's copy carries only in-frame clones and drops some. The sample includes about 25,000 clones, approximately 71% of them seen just once. The sample in question was PBMCs, obtained at disease progression, from a patient treated with ibrutinib. All receptors derive from a human donor with chronic lymphocytic leukemia. Both conserved end residues are part of each CDR3. The D gene is left open where the match is weak. Clone size is not always given. Where it is, it says once, few, many or a class for expanded clones.

v_gene	d_gene	j_gene	abundance	CDR3nt	CDR3aa
TRBV27	TRBD1	TRBJ1-1	.	TGTGCCAGCAGCCAACAGGGGACGAGCACTGAAGCTTTCTTT	CASSQQGTSTEAFF
TRBV7-8	TRBD1	TRBJ2-7	.	TGTGCCAGCAGCTTCCCGGACAGGGGGGTCACCTACGAGCAGTACTTC	CASSFPDRGVTYEQYF
TRBV29-1	.	TRBJ1-5	.	TGCAGCGTTCTGACACCCAATCAGCCCCAGCATTTT	CSVLTPNQPQHF
TRBV4-3	.	TRBJ2-7	few	TGCGCCAGCAGCCCAAACGAGGGATCCTACGAGCAGTACTTC	CASSPNEGSYEQYF
TRBV5-1	TRBD1	TRBJ1-6	.	TGCGCCAGCAGCTTATTCGGACAGGGAGGGAATTCACCCCTCCACTTT	CASSLFGQGGNSPLHF
TRBV25-1	.	TRBJ2-5	.	TGTGCCAGCAGTCCCCGGGACAACCAAGAGACCCAGTACTTC	CASSPRDNQETQYF
TRBV5-1	.	TRBJ1-1	few	TGCGCCAGCATTGGAGTGGGGAACACTGAAGCTTTCTTT	CASIGVGNTEAFF
TRBV6-5	.	TRBJ2-7	few	TGTGCCAGCAGACGAGGGCGGATCTCCTACGAGCAGTACTTC	CASRRGRISYEQYF
TRBV10-3	TRBD1	TRBJ1-1	.	TGTGCCATCAGTGAAGGTATAAGAGACAGGGGAGCTTTCTTT	CAISEGIRDRGAFF
TRBV5-6	TRBD1	TRBJ1-5	.	TGTGCCAGCAGCTTGGCGGGACAGCAGAATCAGCCCCAGCATTTT	CASSLAGQQNQPQHF
TRBV19	.	TRBJ2-5	.	TGTGCCAGTAGTCCGGCCCTGCGCCAAGAGACCCAGTACTTC	CASSPALRQETQYF
TRBV27	TRBD1	TRBJ2-5	.	TGTGCCAGCAGTCCGACAGGGGCCTATTTGAGGTACTTC	CASSPTGAYLRYF
TRBV7-9	.	TRBJ2-7	.	TGTGCCAGCAGCTTAATGATGCTCGGAAGCTCCTACGAGCAGTACTTC	CASSLMMLGSSYEQYF
TRBV7-6	.	TRBJ1-3	.	TGTGCCAGCAGCTTAGCTTCAGCAGGGGCTGACACCATATATTTT	CASSLASAGADTIYF
TRBV19	.	TRBJ2-7	once	TGTGCCAGTAGTGATTCTTACGAGCAGTACTTC	CASSDSYEQYF
TRBV29-1	.	TRBJ2-1	.	TGCAGCGTTGTTAGGGTCACCTACAATGAGCAGTTCTTC	CSVVRVTYNEQFF
TRBV6-6	.	TRBJ1-2	.	TGTGCCAGCAGTTATGCGGCGGTTAGTGGCTACACCTTC	CASSYAAVSGYTF
TRBV29-1	.	TRBJ1-2	.	TGCAGCGTGGAGGCCGCGTCTTGGGGGGACTATGGCTACACCTTC	CSVEAASWGDYGYTF
TRBV18	.	TRBJ2-7	.	TGTGCTAGCTCACCACCTGCAGGGGCACTCTACGAGCAGTACTTC	CASSPPAGALYEQYF
TRBV10-3	TRBD1	TRBJ1-1	.	TGTGCCATCAGACAGGGGTACGACACTGAAGCTTTCTTT	CAIRQGYDTEAFF
TRBV9	.	TRBJ2-2	.	TGTGCCAGCAGCGTCCTATACAGGGCGCAGGCCGGGGAGCTGTTTTTT	CASSVLYRAQAGELFF
TRBV6-6	.	TRBJ1-4	once	TGTGCCAGCAGTTACCCCGGATCTGGGGAAAAACTGTTTTTT	CASSYPGSGEKLFF
TRBV13	.	TRBJ2-3	.	TGTGCCAGCAGCTTAGTGGGGGCCAGCACAGATACGCAGTATTTT	CASSLVGASTDTQYF
TRBV6-1	TRBD1	TRBJ2-7	.	TGTGCCAGCAGACCCGACAGGGGACTCTACGAGCAGTACTTC	CASRPDRGLYEQYF
TRBV6-5	TRBD1	TRBJ1-6	.	TGTGCCAGCAGTTATTGGGGGACAGTAAGGTCACCCCTCCACTTT	CASSYWGTVRSPLHF
TRBV7-8	.	TRBJ1-1	.	TGTGCCAGCAGCTTAGCCCCTAACACTGAAGCTTTCTTT	CASSLAPNTEAFF
TRBV29-1	.	TRBJ2-3	.	TGCAGCGTGAGACAGAGAGATACGCAGTATTTT	CSVRQRDTQYF
TRBV10-3	TRBD1	TRBJ1-2	.	TGTGCCAGCGACACCGGGACAGGGGGCTATGGCTACACCTTC	CASDTGTGGYGYTF
TRBV10-3	.	TRBJ2-1	once	TGTGCCGTCAGTGAAAGTCACAATGAGCAGTTCTTC	CAVSESHNEQFF
TRBV7-9	TRBD2	TRBJ2-4	.	TGTGCCAGCAGCTTAGGATTAGCGGGGGACATTCAGTACTTC	CASSLGLAGDIQYF
TRBV19	.	TRBJ2-7	.	TGTGCCAGTAGTATAGTTTCGGGCACTCCCTACGAGCAGTACTTC	CASSIVSGTPYEQYF